This T cell receptor beta chain came from a study of blood T cell repertoires in COVID-19. The V gene end was trimmed by 2 bases and the J gene end by 1 base; junction bases not matched to a gene: 1. This CDR3 has 14 residues. In germline, CDR1 is KGHSH, CDR2 LQKENI. This table comes from immunoSEQ multiplex PCR, and its TCRdb copy is limited to in-frame clones, with some not included. The sample has approximately 220,000 clones, 80% to 90% seen once; the top ten hold 2.5% to 3.5%. The sequencing sample was made of peripheral blood. The receptor was isolated from a man aged 45 to 65 who had recovered from COVID-19. The chain links TRBV18 to TRBJ1-1, with 7 bases lining up with TRBD1. The CDR3 region is CASSPGTANTEAFF. The CDR3 DNA follows: TGTGCCAGCTCACCAGGGACAGCGAACACTGAAGCTTTCTTT.